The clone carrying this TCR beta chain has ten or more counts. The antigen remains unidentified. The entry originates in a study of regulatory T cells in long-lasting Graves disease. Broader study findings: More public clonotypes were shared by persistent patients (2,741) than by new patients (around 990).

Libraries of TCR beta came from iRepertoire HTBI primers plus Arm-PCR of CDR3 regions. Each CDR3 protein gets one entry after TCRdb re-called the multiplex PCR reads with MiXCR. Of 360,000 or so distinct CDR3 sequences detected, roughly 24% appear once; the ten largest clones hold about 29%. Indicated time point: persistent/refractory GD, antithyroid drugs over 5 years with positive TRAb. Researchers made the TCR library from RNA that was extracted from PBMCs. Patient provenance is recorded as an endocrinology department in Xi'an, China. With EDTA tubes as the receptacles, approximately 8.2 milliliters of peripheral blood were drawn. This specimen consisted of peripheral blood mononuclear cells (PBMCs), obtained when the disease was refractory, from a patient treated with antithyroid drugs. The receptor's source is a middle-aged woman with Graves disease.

CDR3 sequence: CASRDFDRREAFF. The CDR3 DNA is TGTGCCAGCAGGGATTTCGACAGGCGTGAAGCTTTCTTT. This rearrangement joins TRBV6-1 to TRBJ1-1, with D perhaps matching TRBD1 (6 bases). The CDR3 loop spans 13 amino acids. Trimming removed 6 bases from V and 7 bases from J, with 15 bases in between. Germline CDR1 MNHNS, CDR2 SASEGT.